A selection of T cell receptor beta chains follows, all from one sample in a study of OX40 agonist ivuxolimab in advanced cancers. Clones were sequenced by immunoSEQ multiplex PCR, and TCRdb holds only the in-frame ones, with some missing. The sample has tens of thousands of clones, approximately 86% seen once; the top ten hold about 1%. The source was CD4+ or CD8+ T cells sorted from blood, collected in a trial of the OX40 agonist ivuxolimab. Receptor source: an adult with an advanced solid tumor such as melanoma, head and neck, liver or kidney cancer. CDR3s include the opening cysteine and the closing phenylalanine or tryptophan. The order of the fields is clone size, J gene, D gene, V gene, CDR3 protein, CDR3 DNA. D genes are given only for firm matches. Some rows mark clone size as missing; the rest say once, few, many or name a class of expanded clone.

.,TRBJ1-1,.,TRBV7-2,CASSLAAGYEAFF,TGTGCCAGCAGCTTAGCGGCAGGCTATGAAGCTTTCTTT
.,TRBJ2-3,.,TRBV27,CASRSEYTDTQYF,TGTGCCAGCAGGAGCGAATACACAGATACGCAGTATTTT
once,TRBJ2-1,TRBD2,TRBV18,CASSPSRAGLAGNEQFF,TGTGCCAGCTCACCATCGCGAGCGGGACTAGCGGGGAATGAGCAGTTCTTC
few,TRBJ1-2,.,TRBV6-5,CASSLRGGYGYTF,TGTGCCAGCAGTTTACGGGGGGGCTATGGCTACACCTTC
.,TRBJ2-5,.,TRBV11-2,CASSVGTDQETQYF,TGTGCCAGCAGCGTAGGGACTGATCAAGAGACCCAGTACTTC
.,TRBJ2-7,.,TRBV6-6,CASSPAATEQYF,TGTGCCAGCAGTCCAGCCGCTACTGAGCAGTACTTC
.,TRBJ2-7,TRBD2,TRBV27,CASSPIAGRTPSYEQYF,TGTGCCAGCAGTCCGATAGCGGGACGCACCCCCTCCTACGAGCAGTACTTC
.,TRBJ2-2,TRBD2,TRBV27,CASSPSGGWNTGELFF,TGTGCCAGCAGTCCTAGCGGGGGCTGGAACACCGGGGAGCTGTTTTTT
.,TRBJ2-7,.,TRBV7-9,CASSLVTYEQYF,TGTGCCAGCAGCTTAGTCACCTACGAGCAGTACTTC
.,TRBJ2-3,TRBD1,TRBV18,CASSQRQGGTDTQYF,TGTGCCAGCTCACAACGACAGGGAGGCACAGATACGCAGTATTTT
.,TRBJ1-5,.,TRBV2,CASSVGVVGNQPQHF,TGTGCCAGCAGTGTCGGCGTAGTTGGGAATCAGCCCCAGCATTTT
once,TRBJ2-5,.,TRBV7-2,CASSLVAGLNQETQYF,TGTGCCAGCAGCTTAGTGGCAGGACTGAACCAAGAGACCCAGTACTTC